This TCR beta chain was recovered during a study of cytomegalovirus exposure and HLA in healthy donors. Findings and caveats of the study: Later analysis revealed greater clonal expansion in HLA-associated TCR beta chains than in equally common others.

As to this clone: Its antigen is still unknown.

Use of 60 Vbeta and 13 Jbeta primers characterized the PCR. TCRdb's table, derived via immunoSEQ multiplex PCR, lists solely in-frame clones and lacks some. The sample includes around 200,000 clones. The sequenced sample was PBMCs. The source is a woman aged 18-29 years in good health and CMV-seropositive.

The CDR3 sequence is CASSDPREGFGQFF. For the CDR3, the DNA is TGCGCCAGCAGTGACCCGCGGGAGGGGTTTGGGCAGTTCTTC. The chain combines TRBV10-1 with TRBJ2-1, with 9 bases that match TRBD2. The CDR3 extends over 14 amino acids. V dropped 3 bases and J dropped 12; count of bases not matched to a gene: 9. Germline CDR1 WNHNN, CDR2 SYGVQD (reference sequence).